The 26 T cell receptor beta chains given below trace back to one sample, sequenced in a study of blood T cells in healthy people across ages. The authors ran a second PCR of roughly 7 to 11 cycles using a sample-barcoded 5' primer and a J-beta primer mix. A single record per CDR3 protein comes from TCRdb applying MiXCR to the 5' RACE reads. This table holds about 1,400,000 distinct CDR3 sequences, approximately 42% found once. The specimen was blood. Receptor source: a woman aged 18-30 years in good health.

J is TRBJ2-5 and V is TRBV5-1; D may match TRBD1 or TRBD2 (5 bases each). V was shortened by 3 bases and J by 5 bases, with 11 bases between the two germline ends. The CDR3 length is 13 residues. The germline gives CDR1 SGHRS, CDR2 YFSETQ. CDR3 DNA: TGCGCCAGCAGCTCGGGTTGGGACGAGACCCAGTACTTC. Translating gives CASSSGWDETQYF.

In this sample, this clonotype turned up a few times. The gene calls are TRBV11-2 and TRBJ1-2, with 9 nucleotides matching TRBD1. V gave up 5 bases and J gave up 4 bases; unmatched junction bases: 5. The germline gives CDR1 SGHAT, CDR2 FQNNGV. The CDR3 consists of 14 residues. The CDR3 is CASSRDRVAYGYTF. Here the CDR3 DNA reads TGTGCCAGCAGCCGGGACAGGGTGGCCTATGGCTACACCTTC.

This chain links TRBV6-6 with TRBJ2-1, with 7 bases aligning to TRBD2. The junction had 8 bases not matched to a gene; V was cut back by 2 bases and J by 7 bases. The CDR3 consists of 15 residues. CDR1 MNHNY and CDR2 SVGAGI come from the germline V gene (reference sequence). CDR3 amino acids: CASSYRGGVVNEQFF. CDR3 DNA sequence: TGTGCCAGCAGTTACAGGGGAGGGGTAGTGAATGAGCAGTTCTTC.

The V call is TRBV5-1, the J call TRBJ2-3; 7 positions agree with TRBD1. The CDR3 extends over 14 amino acids. With V trimmed by 4 bases and J by 5 bases, 7 bases remained unmatched. Germline CDR1 reads SGHRS; CDR2 reads YFSETQ. For the CDR3, the DNA is TGCGCCAGCAGCATCCGGAACAGGGGAGATACGCAGTATTTT. It encodes CASSIRNRGDTQYF.

The V call is TRBV30, the J call TRBJ2-7; weak D call: TRBD2 (5 bases). V shed 3 bases and J shed 3 bases, with 9 bases lying between them. Germline assignment: CDR1 GTSNPN and CDR2 SVGIG (reference sequence). The CDR3 has 12 residues. CDR3 loop: CAWSRRGYEQYF. CDR3 DNA: TGTGCCTGGAGCCGACGGGGCTACGAGCAGTACTTC.

V is TRBV11-3 and J is TRBJ2-3; D tentatively reads TRBD1 or TRBD2 (5 bases each). Trimming shortened V by 3 bases and J by 4 bases, and 17 bases separated the two germline ends. Germline V gene sequence: CDR1 SGHNT, CDR2 YENEEA. CDR3 length: 16 amino acids. This chain's CDR3 is CASSLGTKVRADTQYF. CDR3 sequence (DNA): TGTGCCAGCAGCTTGGGGACGAAGGTCCGGGCAGATACGCAGTATTTT. The entire variable domain, with the rest obtained from reference TRBV11-3 and TRBJ2-3, is as follows: EAGVVQSPRYKIIEKKQPVAFWCNPISGHNTLYWYLQNLGQGPELLIRYENEEAVDDSQLPKDRFSAERLKGVDSTLKIQPAELGDSAVYLCASSLGTKVRADTQYFGPGTRLTVL.

This chain connects TRBV6-2 or TRBV6-3 to TRBJ2-5, with 9 bases fitting TRBD2. The germline CDR1 and CDR2 sequences are MNHEY and SVGEGT. The trim removed 5 bases at V and 11 bases at J, leaving 18 bases unmatched. The CDR3 is 16 amino acids. This CDR3 reads CASSRQGGGVFNEQYF. CDR3 nucleotides: TGTGCCAGCAGTCGGCAGGGCGGGGGGGTTTTCAATGAGCAGTACTTC.

The chain employs TRBV6-1 and TRBJ1-1, with D uncertain. Germline V gene data show CDR1 as MNHNS and CDR2 as SASEGT. The V and J ends lost 6 bases and 1 base respectively, with 12 bases between them. The CDR3 is 14 amino acids. The CDR3 coding sequence is TGTGCCAGCAGGCTTTATCTGGAGAACACTGAAGCTTTCTTT. Its translation is CASRLYLENTEAFF.

CDR3 DNA: TGTGCCAGCAGTGAAAATAGCGGCGGGAGATGGAATGAGCAGTTCTTC. Amino acid sequence: CASSENSGGRWNEQFF. The chain employs TRBV25-1 and TRBJ2-1; 7 positions agree with TRBD2. Germline CDR1 and CDR2: MGHDK and SYGVNS. After removal of 2 bases from V and 7 bases from J, the junction contained 11 bases not matched to a gene. The CDR3 is 16 amino acids. Filled out from reference TRBV25-1 and TRBJ2-1, the complete variable domain reads EADIYQTPRYLVIGTGKKITLECSQTMGHDKMYWYQQDPGMELHLIHYSYGVNSTEKGDLSSESTVSRIRTEHFPLTLESARPSHTSQYLCASSENSGGRWNEQFFGPGTRLTVL.

This clonotype was detected a few times. The chain combines TRBV29-1 with TRBJ1-2; possible D gene TRBD1, 6 bases. CDR1 is SQVTM and CDR2 is ANQGSEA in the germline V gene. The CDR3 has 11 amino acids. Trimming cost V 7 bases and J 2 bases, with 8 bases left between them. The CDR3 sequence: CSAGQNYGYTF. The CDR3 bases are TGCAGCGCTGGACAGAACTATGGCTACACCTTC. Combining the CDR3 with reference TRBV29-1 and TRBJ1-2 gives the whole variable domain SAVISQKPSRDICQRGTSLTIQCQVDSQVTMMFWYRQQPGQSLTLIATANQGSEATYESGFVIDKFPISRPNLTFSTLTVSNMSPEDSSIYLCSAGQNYGYTFGSGTRLTVV.

Ten or more counts support this clonotype. The chain links TRBV4-2 to TRBJ2-1, with 7 bases lining up with TRBD2. Germline V gene lookup returns CDR1 LGHNA and CDR2 YNFKEQ. CDR3 length: 15 amino acids. V was clipped by 0 bases and J by 6 bases; unmatched bases: 5. Written as DNA, the CDR3 is TGTGCCAGCAGCCAAGAACCCCGACTAGCCAATGAGCAGTTCTTC. This gives the protein CASSQEPRLANEQFF.

The rearrangement uses TRBV28 and TRBJ1-1, with D perhaps TRBD1 (5 bases). In germline, CDR1 is MDHEN, CDR2 SYDVKM. This CDR3 has 14 amino acids. V was cut by 8 bases and J by 3 bases, with 16 bases left in between. This CDR3 is CASALIRDHTEAFF. For the CDR3, the DNA is TGTGCCAGCGCCCTAATTAGGGACCACACTGAAGCTTTCTTT.

This clonotype has at least ten counts. This chain connects TRBV20-1 to TRBJ2-5, with D hard to call. CDR3 length: 13 amino acids. Germline V CDR1 and CDR2: DFQATT, SNEGSKA (reference sequence). Trimming took off 3 bases at V and 2 bases at J, with 10 bases between the two ends. CDR3 in amino acids: CSASPGPQETQYF. The CDR3 DNA follows: TGCAGTGCTAGTCCCGGGCCTCAAGAGACCCAGTACTTC.

Details on this clonotype: One end of the junction is discordant with germline, which a read error may explain. The genes are TRBV2 and TRBJ2-7, with TRBD1 matching over 9 bases. CDR1 is SNHLY and CDR2 is FYNNEI in the germline V gene. This CDR3 region has 14 residues. The CDR3 region is CAISEGTGLTEQYF. The CDR3 nucleotides are TGTGCCATCAGTGAAGGGACAGGGCTGACCGAGCAGTACTTC. The variable domain in full, with the rest retrieved from reference TRBV2 and TRBJ2-7, is EPEVTQTPSHQVTQMGQEVILRCVPISNHLYFYWYRQILGQKVEFLVSFYNNEISEKSEIFDDQFSVERPDGSNFTLKIRSTKLEDSAMYFCAISEGTGLTEQYFGPGTRLTVT.

This chain links TRBV30 with TRBJ2-7; TRBD2 agrees at 10 bases. The germline V gene has CDR1 GTSNPN and CDR2 SVGIG (reference sequence). With 7 bases clipped from V and 7 bases from J, the junction kept 13 bases outside the gene matches. The CDR3 length is 14 residues. The CDR3 loop is CALGLAGAIGEQYF. The DNA of the CDR3 is TGTGCCTTAGGGCTAGCGGGAGCTATAGGTGAGCAGTACTTC.

On this clonotype itself: Compared with germline, one end of the junction differs, possibly owing to a read error. The gene calls are TRBV5-1 and TRBJ2-1; 9 nucleotides line up with TRBD1. Germline CDR1 is SGHRS and CDR2 is YFSETQ. The CDR3 totals 15 residues. This CDR3 is CASSLLGTGIDERFF. CDR3 nucleotide sequence: TGCGCCAGCAGCTTGTTAGGGACAGGGATTGATGAGCGGTTCTTC.

The V and J genes are TRBV20-1 and TRBJ1-2; 7 bases are a match to TRBD1. The CDR3 is made up of 14 amino acids. Germline V gene sequence: CDR1 DFQATT, CDR2 SNEGSKA (reference sequence). V lost 2 bases, J lost 2 bases, and 5 bases stayed unmatched. The CDR3 loop is CSARKAGGNYGYTF. Here the CDR3 DNA reads TGCAGTGCTAGAAAGGCAGGGGGAAACTATGGCTACACCTTC.

As concerns this clonotype: Relative to the germline gene, one junction end is altered; a read error may explain this. The V gene is TRBV6-5, the J gene TRBJ2-5, with 11 bases identical to TRBD1. With the DNA end fitting TRBJ2-7 better, the J assignment may be wrong. Germline-derived CDR1 and CDR2 are MNHEY and SVGAGI. The CDR3 totals 15 residues. CDR3 amino acids: CAGSSSGTGGTEQYF. Written as DNA, the CDR3 is TGTGCCGGCAGTTCATCCGGGACAGGGGGAACCGAGCAGTACTTC.

The genes are TRBV24-1 and TRBJ2-1, with 9 bases lining up with TRBD1. Trimming cost V 4 bases and J 7 bases; bases outside gene matches: 4. The germline V gene has CDR1 KGHDR and CDR2 SFDVKD. The CDR3 contains 14 residues. As DNA, the CDR3 is TGTGCCACCAGTGACCCGACAGGGGGAAATGAGCAGTTCTTC. Its translation is CATSDPTGGNEQFF.

The chain has TRBV27 and TRBJ2-1; D remains ambiguous. V gave up 4 bases and J gave up 10 bases, with 8 bases separating them. CDR1 and CDR2 from the germline V gene are MNHEY and SMNVEV (reference sequence). The CDR3 consists of 11 residues. CDR3 in amino acids: CASSSLREQFF. DNA for the CDR3: TGTGCCAGCAGTTCTTTGAGAGAGCAGTTCTTC.

The J gene is TRBJ1-6, the V gene TRBV20-1, with a possible D match to TRBD1 (6 bases). This CDR3 has 15 amino acids. CDR1 DFQATT and CDR2 SNEGSKA come from the germline V gene (reference sequence). V lost 1 base, J lost 3 bases, and 10 bases lay in between. The CDR3: CSARGTEIYNSPLHF. The DNA for the CDR3 is TGCAGTGCTAGAGGGACAGAAATCTATAATTCACCCCTCCACTTT.

This clonotype was recorded a few times. The chain recombines TRBV5-1 with TRBJ1-1, with TRBD1 matching over 7 bases. The CDR3 extends over 14 amino acids. Germline V CDR1 and CDR2: SGHRS, YFSETQ. With 4 bases clipped from V and 3 bases from J, the junction kept 6 bases outside the gene matches. CDR3 bases: TGCGCCAGCAGCCCGACAGGGTTGGACACTGAAGCTTTCTTT. As protein: CASSPTGLDTEAFF.

The chain links TRBV5-1 to TRBJ2-3; 10 bases are shared with TRBD1. The CDR3 has 14 amino acids. After removal of 7 bases from V and 10 bases from J, the junction contained 12 bases not matched to a gene. Looked up from germline, CDR1 is SGHRS and CDR2 is YFSETQ. This CDR3 reads CASYLGDRGPAQYF. The CDR3 coding sequence is TGCGCCAGCTACTTAGGGGACAGGGGCCCAGCGCAGTATTTT.

The chain combines TRBV27 with TRBJ2-7, with 9 bases that match TRBD2. This CDR3 contains 13 residues. The V segment lost 6 bases and the J segment 6 bases; nucleotides outside the gene matches: 6. CDR1 and CDR2 from the germline V gene are MNHEY and SMNVEV (reference sequence). CDR3 protein: CASRPGTSFEQYF. The CDR3, as DNA: TGTGCCAGCAGGCCCGGGACTAGCTTCGAGCAGTACTTC.

The rearrangement uses TRBV7-9 and TRBJ1-2, with 9 bases lining up with TRBD1. The CDR3 covers 15 residues. Germline V gene lookup returns CDR1 SEHNR and CDR2 FQNEAQ (reference sequence). The junction had 4 bases not matched to a gene; V was cut back by 1 base and J by 4 bases. CDR3 residues: CASSLEDRGSYGYTF. For the CDR3, the DNA is TGTGCCAGCAGCTTAGAGGACAGGGGCAGCTATGGCTACACCTTC.

Comment on this clonotype: One end of the junction fails to match germline, which may point to a read error. The chain carries TRBV29-1 and TRBJ2-4, with D tentatively TRBD2 (7 bases). The J call is in doubt because the DNA end fits TRBJ2-7 better. This CDR3 spans 13 amino acids. Germline V gene data show CDR1 as SQVTM and CDR2 as ANQGSEA. CDR3 coding DNA: TGCTGCGTTCAAGGGGGGGGCTTCTACGAGCAGTACTTC. This codes for CCVQGGGFYEQYF.